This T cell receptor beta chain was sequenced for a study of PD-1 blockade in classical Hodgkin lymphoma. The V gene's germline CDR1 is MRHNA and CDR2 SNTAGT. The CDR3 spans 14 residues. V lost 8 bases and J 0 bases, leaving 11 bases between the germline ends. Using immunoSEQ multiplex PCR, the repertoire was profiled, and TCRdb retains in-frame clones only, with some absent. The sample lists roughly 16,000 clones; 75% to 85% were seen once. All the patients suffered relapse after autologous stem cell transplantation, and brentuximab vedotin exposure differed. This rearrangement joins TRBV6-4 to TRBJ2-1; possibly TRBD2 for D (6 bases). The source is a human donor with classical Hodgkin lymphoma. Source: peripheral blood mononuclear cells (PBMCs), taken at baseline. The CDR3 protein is CASSRESSYNEQFF. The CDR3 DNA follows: TGTGCCAGCTCTCGGGAGAGCTCCTACAATGAGCAGTTCTTC.